This entry is about one TCR beta chain. Its antigen is currently unknown. These data originate in a study of CD4 T cells in relation to SARS-CoV-2 and coronaviruses. CDR1 is SGHDT, CDR2 YYEEEE, per germline. CDR3 length: 15 amino acids. V shed 3 bases and J 11 bases; nucleotides not matched to a gene: 11. Profiling relied on immunoSEQ multiplex PCR, and the TCRdb table lists in-frame clones only, not all of them. The sample includes approximately 11,000 clones, approximately 78% of them seen just once. Unexposed donor CD4+ T cells date from about 2011-2019, before the COVID-19 pandemic. After approximately ten days of culture, CD4+ T cells were isolated.

Sequenced sample: CD4+ T cells from PBMCs, cultured in vitro. The V call is TRBV5-6, the J call TRBJ1-5, with 10 bases that match TRBD1. This receptor was taken from a human donor in good health. The CDR3 nucleotides are TGTGCCAGCAGCTGGGGGACAGGGGCTGGGATGTCCCAGCATTTT. Amino acids: CASSWGTGAGMSQHF.